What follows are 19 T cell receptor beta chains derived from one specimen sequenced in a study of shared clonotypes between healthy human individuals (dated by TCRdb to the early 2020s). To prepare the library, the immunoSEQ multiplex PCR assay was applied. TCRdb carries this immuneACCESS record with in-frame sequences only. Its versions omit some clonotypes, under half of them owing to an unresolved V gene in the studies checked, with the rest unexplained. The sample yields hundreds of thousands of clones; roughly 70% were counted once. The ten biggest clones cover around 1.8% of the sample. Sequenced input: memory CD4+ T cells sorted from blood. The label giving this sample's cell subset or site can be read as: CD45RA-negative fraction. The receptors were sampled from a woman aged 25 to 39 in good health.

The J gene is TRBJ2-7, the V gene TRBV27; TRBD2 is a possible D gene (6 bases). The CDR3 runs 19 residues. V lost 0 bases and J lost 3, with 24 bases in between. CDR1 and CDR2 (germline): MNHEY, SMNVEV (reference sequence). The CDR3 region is CASSLSAPRWGENYYEQYF. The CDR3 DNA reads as TGTGCCAGCAGTTTATCGGCCCCTCGATGGGGGGAAAATTACTACGAGCAGTACTTC.

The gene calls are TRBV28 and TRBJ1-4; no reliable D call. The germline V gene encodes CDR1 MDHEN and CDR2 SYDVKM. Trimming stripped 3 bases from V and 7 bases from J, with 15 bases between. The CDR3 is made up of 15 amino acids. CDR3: CASSFIFKAGEKLFF. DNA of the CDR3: TGTGCCAGCAGTTTTATATTTAAAGCGGGTGAAAAACTGTTTTTT.

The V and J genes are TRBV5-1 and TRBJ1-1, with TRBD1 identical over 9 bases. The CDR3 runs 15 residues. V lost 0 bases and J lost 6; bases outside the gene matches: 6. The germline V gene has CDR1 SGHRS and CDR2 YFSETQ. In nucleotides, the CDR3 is TGCGCCAGCAGCTTGGGCCGACAGGGGGAGGCTGAAGCTTTCTTT. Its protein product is CASSLGRQGEAEAFF.

The CDR3 nucleotides are TGTGCCACCAGCAGAAAAGCCACTAGCGGGATAGCCAAAAACATTCAGTACTTC. It yields the protein CATSRKATSGIAKNIQYF. V and J are TRBV15 and TRBJ2-4; 10 positions match TRBD2. Germline assignment: CDR1 LNHNV and CDR2 YYDKDF (reference sequence). This CDR3 spans 18 amino acids. The J segment lost 0 bases and the V segment lost 2 bases, leaving 7 bases of the junction unmatched. The whole variable domain, remainder taken from reference TRBV15 and TRBJ2-4, is DAMVIQNPRYQVTQFGKPVTLSCSQTLNHNVMYWYQQKSSQAPKLLFHYYDKDFNNEADTPDNFQSRRPNTSFCFLDIRSPGLGDTAMYLCATSRKATSGIAKNIQYFGAGTRLSVL.

The CDR3 sequence: CASSERGQRRQPQHF. The CDR3 nucleotides are TGTGCCAGCAGTGAAAGAGGACAAAGAAGGCAGCCCCAGCATTTT. The chain carries TRBV6-1 and TRBJ1-5; D is possibly TRBD1 (5 bases). This CDR3 has 15 residues. CDR1 and CDR2 (germline): MNHNS, SASEGT. The germline V and J ends were trimmed by 2 bases and 7 bases, with 15 bases remaining between them.

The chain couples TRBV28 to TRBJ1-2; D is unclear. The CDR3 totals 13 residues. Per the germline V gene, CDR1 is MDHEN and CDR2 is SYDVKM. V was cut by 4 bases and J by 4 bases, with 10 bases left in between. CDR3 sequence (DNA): TGTGCCAGCAGTTCCACAGCTATCTATGGCTACACCTTC. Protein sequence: CASSSTAIYGYTF.

The CDR3 DNA sequence: TGTGCCAGCAGCTTAGTGCAAGGCCAGCCCCAGCATTTT. Its protein product is CASSLVQGQPQHF. The chain recombines TRBV7-9 with TRBJ1-5; D not resolved. Per germline, CDR1 SEHNR and CDR2 FQNEAQ (reference sequence). The CDR3 is made up of 13 amino acids. Trimming removed 1 base at V and 7 bases at J, with 8 bases between.

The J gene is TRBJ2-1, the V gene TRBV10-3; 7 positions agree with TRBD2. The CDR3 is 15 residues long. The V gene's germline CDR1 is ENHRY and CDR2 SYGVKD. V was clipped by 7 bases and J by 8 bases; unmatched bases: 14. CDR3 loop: CAITVGGGRGDEQFF. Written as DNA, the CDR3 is TGTGCCATCACCGTGGGCGGCGGGAGAGGAGATGAGCAGTTCTTC.

The CDR3 nucleotides read TGTGCCAGCAGCCCCAATAGCGGGATAGAAAATGAGCAGTTCTTC. Residues: CASSPNSGIENEQFF. This chain connects TRBV11-3 to TRBJ2-1, with 8 nucleotides matching TRBD2. There are 15 residues in the CDR3. The germline gives CDR1 SGHNT, CDR2 YENEEA. Unmatched junction bases numbered 10, after V lost 5 bases and J lost 7 bases. Full variable domain (rest looked up from reference TRBV11-3 and TRBJ2-1): EAGVVQSPRYKIIEKKQPVAFWCNPISGHNTLYWYLQNLGQGPELLIRYENEEAVDDSQLPKDRFSAERLKGVDSTLKIQPAELGDSAVYLCASSPNSGIENEQFFGPGTRLTVL.

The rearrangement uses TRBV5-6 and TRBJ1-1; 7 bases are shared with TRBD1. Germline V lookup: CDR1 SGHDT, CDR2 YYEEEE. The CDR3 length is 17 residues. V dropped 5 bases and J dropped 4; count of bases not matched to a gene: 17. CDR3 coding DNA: TGTGCCAGCAGTCTCCGTGTACAACAGGGGTTCGCCACTGAAGCTTTCTTT. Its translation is CASSLRVQQGFATEAFF.

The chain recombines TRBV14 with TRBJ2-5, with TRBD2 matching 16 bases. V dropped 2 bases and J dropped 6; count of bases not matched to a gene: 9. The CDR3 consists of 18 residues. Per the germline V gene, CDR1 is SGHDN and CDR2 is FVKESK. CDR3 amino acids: CASSQSPGLAGGGKTQYF. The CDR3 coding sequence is TGTGCCAGCAGCCAATCTCCGGGACTAGCGGGAGGGGGAAAGACCCAGTACTTC.

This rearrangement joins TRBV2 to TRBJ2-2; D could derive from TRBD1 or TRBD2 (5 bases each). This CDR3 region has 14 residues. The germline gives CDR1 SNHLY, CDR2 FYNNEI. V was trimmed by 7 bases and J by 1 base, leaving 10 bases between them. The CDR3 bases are TGTGCCAGCAAGTTGGGGGAGAACACCGGGGAGCTGTTTTTT. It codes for CASKLGENTGELFF.

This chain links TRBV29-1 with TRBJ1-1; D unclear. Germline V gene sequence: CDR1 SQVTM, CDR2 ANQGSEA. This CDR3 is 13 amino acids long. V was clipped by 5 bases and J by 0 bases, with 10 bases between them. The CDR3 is CSVRRSLNTEAFF. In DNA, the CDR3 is TGCAGCGTTCGCCGTAGTCTGAACACTGAAGCTTTCTTT.

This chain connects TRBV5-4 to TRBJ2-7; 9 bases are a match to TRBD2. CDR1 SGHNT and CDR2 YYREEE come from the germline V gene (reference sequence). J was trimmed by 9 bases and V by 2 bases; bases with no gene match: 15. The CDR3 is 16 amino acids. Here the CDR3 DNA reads TGTGCCAGCAGCTTCTTAGCGGGAGACCCCTCGGATGGGCAGTACTTC. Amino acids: CASSFLAGDPSDGQYF.

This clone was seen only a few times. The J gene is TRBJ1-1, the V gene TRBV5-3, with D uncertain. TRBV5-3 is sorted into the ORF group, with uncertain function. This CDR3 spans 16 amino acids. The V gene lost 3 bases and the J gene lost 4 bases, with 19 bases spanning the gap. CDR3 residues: CARSYRMSLLSTEAFF. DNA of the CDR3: TGTGCCAGAAGCTACCGGATGTCCCTCTTATCCACTGAAGCTTTCTTT.

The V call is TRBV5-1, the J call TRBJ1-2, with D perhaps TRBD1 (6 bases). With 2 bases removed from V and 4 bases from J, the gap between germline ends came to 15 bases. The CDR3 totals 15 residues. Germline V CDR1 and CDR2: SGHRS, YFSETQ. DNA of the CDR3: TGCGCCAGCAGCTTTAACAGGGTATCAGTCTATGGCTACACCTTC. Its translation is CASSFNRVSVYGYTF. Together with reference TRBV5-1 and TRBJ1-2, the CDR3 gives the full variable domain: KAGVTQTPRYLIKTRGQQVTLSCSPISGHRSVSWYQQTPGQGLQFLFEYFSETQRNKGNFPGRFSGRQFSNSRSEMNVSTLELGDSALYLCASSFNRVSVYGYTFGSGTRLTVV.

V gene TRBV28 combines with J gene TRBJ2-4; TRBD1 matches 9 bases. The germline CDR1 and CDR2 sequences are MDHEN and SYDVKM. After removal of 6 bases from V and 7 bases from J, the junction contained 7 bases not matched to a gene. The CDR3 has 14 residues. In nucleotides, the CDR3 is TGTGCCAGCAGGCCCCCCGGGACAGGGAACATTCAGTACTTC. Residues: CASRPPGTGNIQYF.

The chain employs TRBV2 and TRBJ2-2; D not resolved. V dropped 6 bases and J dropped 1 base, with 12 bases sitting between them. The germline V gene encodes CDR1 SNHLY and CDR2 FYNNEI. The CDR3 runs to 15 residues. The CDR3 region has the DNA TGTGCCAGCAGGAACTTGGGGTTGAACACCGGGGAGCTGTTTTTT. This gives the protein CASRNLGLNTGELFF.

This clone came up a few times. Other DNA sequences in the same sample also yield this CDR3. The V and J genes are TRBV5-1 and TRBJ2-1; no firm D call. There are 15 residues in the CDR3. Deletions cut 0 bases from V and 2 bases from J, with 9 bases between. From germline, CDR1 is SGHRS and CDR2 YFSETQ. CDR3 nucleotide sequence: TGCGCCAGCAGCTTGGGCGGCAGTACCTACAATGAGCAGTTCTTC. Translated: CASSLGGSTYNEQFF.